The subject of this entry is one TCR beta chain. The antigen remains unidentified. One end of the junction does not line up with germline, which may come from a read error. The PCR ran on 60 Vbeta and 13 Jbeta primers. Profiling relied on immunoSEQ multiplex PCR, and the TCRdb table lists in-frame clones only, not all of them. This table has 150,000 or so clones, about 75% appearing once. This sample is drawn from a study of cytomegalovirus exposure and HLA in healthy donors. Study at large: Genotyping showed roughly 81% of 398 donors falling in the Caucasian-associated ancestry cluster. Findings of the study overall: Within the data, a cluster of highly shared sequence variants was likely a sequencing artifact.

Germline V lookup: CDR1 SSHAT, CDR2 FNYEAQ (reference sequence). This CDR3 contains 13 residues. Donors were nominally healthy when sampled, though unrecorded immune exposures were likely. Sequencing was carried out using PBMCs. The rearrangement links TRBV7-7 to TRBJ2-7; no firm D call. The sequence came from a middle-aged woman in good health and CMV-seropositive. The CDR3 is CASSPVSSYEQYF. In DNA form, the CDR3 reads TGTGCTAGCAGCCCTGTCTCGTCCTACGAGCAGTACTTC.